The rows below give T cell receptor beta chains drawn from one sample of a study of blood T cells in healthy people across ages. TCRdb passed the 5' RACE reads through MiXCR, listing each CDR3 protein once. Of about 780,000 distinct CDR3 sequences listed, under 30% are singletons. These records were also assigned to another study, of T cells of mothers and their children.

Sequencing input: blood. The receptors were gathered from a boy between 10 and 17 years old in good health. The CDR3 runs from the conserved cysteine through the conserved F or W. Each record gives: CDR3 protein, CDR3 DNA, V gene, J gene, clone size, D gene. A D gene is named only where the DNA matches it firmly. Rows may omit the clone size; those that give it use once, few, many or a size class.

cdr3_aa: CASTDWTSGISEQSF
cdr3_nt: TGTGCCAGCACAGACTGGACTAGCGGGATTAGCGAGCAGTCCTTC
v_call: TRBV6-5
j_call: TRBJ2-1
clone_size: NA
d_call: TRBD2

cdr3_aa: CAISGGGNTQYF
cdr3_nt: TGTGCCATCAGTGGGGGGGGAAATACGCAGTATTTT
v_call: TRBV10-3
j_call: TRBJ2-3
clone_size: few
d_call: TRBD2

cdr3_aa: CATTDATYEQYF
cdr3_nt: TGTGCCACCACGGACGCCACCTACGAGCAGTACTTC
v_call: TRBV6-5
j_call: TRBJ2-7
clone_size: NA
d_call: NA

cdr3_aa: CASSLKGGASTGELFF
cdr3_nt: TGTGCCAGCAGCCTTAAAGGGGGGGCAAGTACCGGGGAGCTGTTTTTT
v_call: TRBV5-6
j_call: TRBJ2-2
clone_size: few
d_call: NA

cdr3_aa: CASSLEGPQDEQYF
cdr3_nt: TGCGCCAGCAGCTTGGAGGGACCCCAGGACGAGCAGTACTTC
v_call: TRBV5-1
j_call: TRBJ2-7
clone_size: NA
d_call: NA

cdr3_aa: CASSVRRDTQYF
cdr3_nt: TGTGCCAGCAGTGTACGGCGAGATACGCAGTATTTT
v_call: TRBV12-3/TRBV12-4
j_call: TRBJ2-3
clone_size: few
d_call: NA

cdr3_aa: CASSVGDRGQETQYF
cdr3_nt: TGTGCTAGCAGCGTCGGGGACAGGGGGCAAGAGACCCAGTACTTC
v_call: TRBV7-9
j_call: TRBJ2-5
clone_size: few
d_call: TRBD1

cdr3_aa: CASSLWLTSGTSYNEQFF
cdr3_nt: TGTGCCAGCAGTTTATGGCTGACTAGCGGTACATCCTACAATGAGCAGTTCTTC
v_call: TRBV28
j_call: TRBJ2-1
clone_size: NA
d_call: TRBD2

cdr3_aa: CASSSGLPNTGELFF
cdr3_nt: TGTGCCAGCAGCTCGGGACTACCAAACACCGGGGAGCTGTTTTTT
v_call: TRBV7-7
j_call: TRBJ2-2
clone_size: few
d_call: TRBD2

cdr3_aa: CSVRTAQETQYF
cdr3_nt: TGCAGCGTTAGGACAGCCCAAGAGACCCAGTACTTC
v_call: TRBV29-1
j_call: TRBJ2-5
clone_size: NA
d_call: NA

cdr3_aa: CASSETRAGSYNEQFF
cdr3_nt: TGTGCCAGCAGTGAGACTAGAGCGGGGTCCTACAATGAGCAGTTCTTC
v_call: TRBV2
j_call: TRBJ2-1
clone_size: few
d_call: TRBD2

cdr3_aa: CASSVGLADYNGQFF
cdr3_nt: TGTGCCAGCAGCGTGGGACTAGCAGACTACAATGGGCAGTTCTTC
v_call: TRBV12-3/TRBV12-4
j_call: TRBJ2-1
clone_size: NA
d_call: TRBD2

cdr3_aa: CSARGGRYGYTF
cdr3_nt: TGCAGTGCTAGGGGGGGTCGCTATGGCTACACCTTC
v_call: TRBV20-1
j_call: TRBJ1-2
clone_size: NA
d_call: NA

cdr3_aa: CASSPYRGRTEAFF
cdr3_nt: TGTGCCAGCAGCCCATACAGGGGGCGGACTGAAGCTTTCTTT
v_call: TRBV28
j_call: TRBJ1-1
clone_size: many
d_call: TRBD1

cdr3_aa: CASSPRTGGGTYETQYF
cdr3_nt: TGTGCCAGCAGCCCCCGGACTGGCGGGGGGACCTACGAGACCCAGTACTTC
v_call: TRBV7-9
j_call: TRBJ2-5
clone_size: few
d_call: TRBD2

cdr3_aa: CSVRDSPRETQYF
cdr3_nt: TGCAGCGTTCGGGACAGTCCCCGAGAGACCCAGTACTTC
v_call: TRBV29-1
j_call: TRBJ2-5
clone_size: NA
d_call: TRBD1

cdr3_aa: CASSLDLASGNTIYF
cdr3_nt: TGTGCCAGCAGCTTAGACTTAGCCTCTGGAAACACCATATATTTT
v_call: TRBV7-9
j_call: TRBJ1-3
clone_size: once
d_call: NA

cdr3_aa: CATSRDPPDRGYEQYF
cdr3_nt: TGTGCCACCAGCAGAGATCCTCCGGACAGGGGATACGAGCAGTACTTC
v_call: TRBV15
j_call: TRBJ2-7
clone_size: few
d_call: TRBD1

cdr3_aa: CASRPGTGGGTQYF
cdr3_nt: TGTGCCAGCAGACCAGGGACAGGGGGAGGGACCCAGTACTTC
v_call: TRBV2
j_call: TRBJ2-5
clone_size: NA
d_call: TRBD1

cdr3_aa: CASSQDRLYGGAIYF
cdr3_nt: TGTGCCAGCAGCCAAGACAGACTTTACGGGGGCGCCATATATTTT
v_call: TRBV3-1
j_call: TRBJ1-3
clone_size: NA
d_call: NA

cdr3_aa: CASSLDTEAFF
cdr3_nt: TGTGCCAGCAGCTTGGACACTGAAGCTTTCTTT
v_call: TRBV12-3/TRBV12-4
j_call: TRBJ1-1
clone_size: many
d_call: NA

cdr3_aa: CASSYSPVLTGLANYGYTF
cdr3_nt: TGTGCCAGCAGTTACTCCCCGGTTCTCACCGGCTTAGCTAACTATGGCTACACCTTC
v_call: TRBV27
j_call: TRBJ1-2
clone_size: NA
d_call: NA

cdr3_aa: CASSSDWGDEQYF
cdr3_nt: TGTGCCAGCAGCTCCGATTGGGGAGACGAGCAGTACTTC
v_call: TRBV7-8
j_call: TRBJ2-7
clone_size: NA
d_call: NA

cdr3_aa: CSVEVGWGAETQYF
cdr3_nt: TGCAGCGTTGAAGTAGGTTGGGGCGCCGAGACCCAGTACTTC
v_call: TRBV29-1
j_call: TRBJ2-5
clone_size: NA
d_call: NA

cdr3_aa: CASFKEKLFF
cdr3_nt: TGTGCCAGCTTTAAGGAAAAACTGTTTTTT
v_call: TRBV6-6
j_call: TRBJ1-4
clone_size: few
d_call: NA

cdr3_aa: CASGSDRHTIYF
cdr3_nt: TGTGCCAGCGGATCCGACCGGCACACCATATATTTT
v_call: TRBV6-2/TRBV6-3
j_call: TRBJ1-3
clone_size: few
d_call: NA

cdr3_aa: CSAKDVYGYTF
cdr3_nt: TGCAGTGCCAAGGACGTCTATGGCTACACCTTC
v_call: TRBV20-1
j_call: TRBJ1-2
clone_size: few
d_call: NA

cdr3_aa: CASSLEPGLDGYTF
cdr3_nt: TGCGCCAGCAGCTTGGAGCCAGGGTTGGATGGCTACACCTTC
v_call: TRBV5-1
j_call: TRBJ1-2
clone_size: NA
d_call: NA

cdr3_aa: CASSDGTSGEKETQYF
cdr3_nt: TGCGCCAGCAGTGATGGGACTAGCGGGGAGAAAGAGACCCAGTACTTC
v_call: TRBV10-2
j_call: TRBJ2-5
clone_size: few
d_call: TRBD2

cdr3_aa: CASRTGGRGNEQFF
cdr3_nt: TGTGCCAGCCGGACAGGGGGCAGGGGCAATGAGCAGTTCTTC
v_call: TRBV7-9
j_call: TRBJ2-1
clone_size: few
d_call: TRBD1

cdr3_aa: CASSSAGNTEAFF
cdr3_nt: TGTGCCAGCAGTTCGGCGGGGAACACTGAAGCTTTCTTT
v_call: TRBV28
j_call: TRBJ1-1
clone_size: many
d_call: NA

cdr3_aa: CASSTDLRRGGSDTQYF
cdr3_nt: TGCGCCAGCAGCACCGACCTCCGGCGGGGGGGCTCAGATACGCAGTATTTT
v_call: TRBV5-1
j_call: TRBJ2-3
clone_size: few
d_call: TRBD2

cdr3_aa: CSARLRPSGETQYF
cdr3_nt: TGCAGTGCTAGACTTAGGCCCTCGGGGGAGACCCAGTACTTC
v_call: TRBV20-1
j_call: TRBJ2-5
clone_size: NA
d_call: NA

cdr3_aa: CASSLRTVAAKNIQYF
cdr3_nt: TGTGCCAGCAGTTTACGCACGGTAGCGGCCAAAAACATTCAGTACTTC
v_call: TRBV28
j_call: TRBJ2-4
clone_size: NA
d_call: NA

cdr3_aa: CASSSTVVDTGELFF
cdr3_nt: TGTGCCAGCAGCTCTACAGTAGTAGACACCGGGGAGCTGTTTTTT
v_call: TRBV7-2
j_call: TRBJ2-2
clone_size: NA
d_call: NA

cdr3_aa: CASSIPGAVAYNEQFF
cdr3_nt: TGTGCCAGCAGTATCCCCGGTGCCGTGGCCTACAATGAGCAGTTCTTC
v_call: TRBV12-3/TRBV12-4
j_call: TRBJ2-1
clone_size: few
d_call: NA

cdr3_aa: CASSQQGDEQFF
cdr3_nt: TGTGCCAGCAGCCAACAGGGTGACGAGCAGTTCTTC
v_call: TRBV3-1
j_call: TRBJ2-1
clone_size: few
d_call: NA